The subject of this entry is one TCR beta chain. The specificity of this receptor is unknown. No qualities accompany the bases; no much larger clone lies one base away. TCRbeta CDR3 regions were amplified from genomic DNA by means of the immunoSEQ Assay, a bias-controlled multiplex PCR. As for how the authors treated the data: The number of nucleated cells in each sample was estimated by amplification of reference gene primers within the assay. Sequence reads were collapsed and filtered to measure the absolute abundance of every unique TCRbeta CDR3 rearrangement. For each sample, productive Simpson clonality was calculated by taking the square root of Simpson's diversity index across productive rearrangements. Drawn from immuneACCESS, this table holds only the in-frame rearrangements with V and J called that TCRdb kept. Clones are partly lost; checked studies trace under half to an unresolved V gene and leave the rest unexplained. The DNA gave D and trimming, while V, J and clone size come from that table. For this sample there are 45,000 to 55,000 clones; around 86% appear just once. Roughly 25% of the sample lies in the top ten.

Each collaborating institution followed its own protocols to collect whole blood in K2EDTA tubes. Collaborator samples were shipped for TCRbeta analysis as frozen whole blood, isolated PBMCs, or DNA extracted from either sample type. Trimming takes 4 bases from V and 0 bases from J, and the germline ends sit 19 bases apart. Reading the germline V gene (reference sequence) gives CDR1 MNHEY and CDR2 SMNVEV. The CDR3, cysteine through phenylalanine, is 19 amino acids long. Of the read, only the CDR3 DNA is kept; its 57 bases are in frame from base 1. This sample is part of a study of blood T cell repertoires in COVID-19 (dated by TCRdb to the early 2020s). About the full investigation: Collaborator samples came from the United States, Italy and Spain and covered acute and convalescent phases of COVID-19. The material from the prospective study consisted of cDNA or gDNA derived from T cells, B-cell-depleted T cells, or PBMCs. Subjects who had been exposed to COVID-19, were actively infected with it, or had recovered from it provided the deeply sampled blood TCRbeta repertoires that made up the dataset. The repertoires were released in a freely available public database intended as a resource for research on the immune response to SARS-CoV-2. Samples were obtained from the ongoing ImmuneRACE study (first 160 participants) and from 950 to 1,500 subjects provided by 6 global collaborators. A de-identified subject ID, COVID-19 status, age in years and sex were almost always included in the sample metadata. HLA class I and class II types, where available, came from metadata supplied by the sample provider rather than from assay-based typing. Beyond this particular receptor, the publication reports: The amount of clinical and demographic metadata varied by source and participant and was provided uncurated.

The chain joins TRBV27 to TRBJ1-6; perhaps TRBD1 is the D gene, with 5 bases matching. This TCR was recovered from an elderly woman with acute or convalescent COVID-19. The sample was peripheral blood. The CDR3 loop reads CASSSRVTGVSSYNSPLHF. The DNA reads TGTGCCAGCAGTTCCCGAGTGACGGGGGTTAGCTCCTATAATTCACCCCTCCACTTT.